This is a list of T cell receptor beta chains from one sample in a study of siplizumab effects on memory and regulatory T cells. The method was immunoSEQ multiplex PCR; TCRdb's version includes in-frame clones alone and lacks a portion of them. The sample consists of some 97,000 clones, about 91% of them appearing once. Sequenced sample: CD4+ T cells sorted from blood. These receptors were collected from a human donor in good health. CDR3s include the opening cysteine and the closing phenylalanine or tryptophan. The order of the fields is J gene, clone size, V gene, D gene, CDR3 protein, CDR3 DNA. The D gene is left open where the match is weak. The size of a clone is reported for some rows only, either as once, few or many, or as a class for expanded clones.

>TRBJ2-2|-|TRBV28|-
CASNLPNTGELFF
TGTGCCAGCAACCTCCCGAACACCGGGGAGCTGTTTTTT
>TRBJ2-7|-|TRBV2|-
CASSEGDGTYEQYF
TGTGCCAGCAGTGAAGGGGACGGTACCTACGAGCAGTACTTC
>TRBJ1-1|once|TRBV11-2|TRBD1
CASSLGFGTGNTEAFF
TGTGCCAGCAGCTTGGGATTCGGGACAGGGAACACTGAAGCTTTCTTT
>TRBJ2-3|-|TRBV12-5|TRBD1
CASGKGTEAQYF
TGTGCTAGTGGTAAGGGGACAGAGGCGCAGTATTTT
>TRBJ2-1|-|TRBV11-2|-
CASSLARYSGESSYNEQFF
TGTGCCAGCAGCTTAGCTCGGTATTCGGGCGAGAGCTCCTACAATGAGCAGTTCTTC
>TRBJ1-4|-|TRBV7-9|-
CASSLSQGNEKLFF
TGTGCCAGCAGCTTGTCTCAGGGTAATGAAAAACTGTTTTTT
>TRBJ1-3|-|TRBV20-1|-
CSASHGNTIYF
TGCAGTGCTAGCCACGGAAACACCATATATTTT
>TRBJ1-6|-|TRBV11-2|TRBD1
CASSLDRDRPNF
TGTGCCAGCAGCCTTGATCGGGACAGGCCCAACTTT
>TRBJ2-7|-|TRBV5-1|TRBD1
CASSPTGTGLYEQYF
TGCGCCAGCAGCCCTACCGGGACAGGATTATACGAGCAGTACTTC
>TRBJ1-3|-|TRBV15|-
CATSRGLPGNTIYF
TGTGCCACCAGCAGGGGGCTCCCTGGAAACACCATATATTTT
>TRBJ2-3|-|TRBV29-1|-
CSGSVQDTQYF
TGCAGCGGGTCGGTTCAAGATACGCAGTATTTT
>TRBJ2-1|-|TRBV6-4|-
CASKTEGGGPGEQFF
TGTGCCAGCAAGACGGAGGGGGGGGGCCCAGGTGAGCAGTTCTTC
>TRBJ2-7|-|TRBV6-1|TRBD1
CASTRGLGPYEQYF
TGTGCCAGCACCAGGGGGCTCGGCCCCTACGAGCAGTACTTC
>TRBJ1-2|-|TRBV7-3|TRBD1
CASSLTGTGYYGYTF
TGTGCCAGCAGCCTAACCGGGACAGGGTACTATGGCTACACCTTC
>TRBJ1-4|-|TRBV7-9|-
CASSLGETTNEKLFF
TGTGCCAGCAGCTTAGGTGAAACAACTAATGAAAAACTGTTTTTT
>TRBJ2-1|once|TRBV5-4|-
CASSLGLPIVNEQFF
TGTGCCAGCAGCTTGGGTCTACCGATTGTTAATGAGCAGTTCTTC
>TRBJ1-3|-|TRBV6-1|-
CATNGLSSGNTIYF
TGTGCCACCAACGGACTGAGCTCTGGAAACACCATATATTTT
>TRBJ1-2|-|TRBV6-1|-
CATTQGVYGYTF
TGTGCCACCACACAGGGCGTCTATGGCTACACCTTC
>TRBJ2-5|-|TRBV7-9|-
CAGGSQETQYF
TGTGCCGGCGGGTCCCAAGAGACCCAGTACTTC
>TRBJ2-3|-|TRBV7-3|-
CASSSRDFSVQYF
TGTGCCAGCAGCAGCCGGGACTTCTCGGTGCAGTATTTT
>TRBJ2-1|-|TRBV7-9|TRBD2
CASSDRGGGRNEQFF
TGTGCCAGCAGCGACCGGGGGGGCGGTAGGAATGAGCAGTTCTTC
>TRBJ1-4|-|TRBV15|-
CATSREGGFGEKLFF
TGTGCCACCAGCAGAGAAGGGGGATTTGGTGAAAAACTGTTTTTT
>TRBJ1-4|-|TRBV7-3|-
CASSSQANEKLFF
TGTGCCAGCAGCTCCCAAGCTAATGAAAAACTGTTTTTT
>TRBJ2-3|once|TRBV4-2|-
CASSQGGGGRGPYTDTQYF
TGTGCCAGCAGCCAAGGGGGTGGGGGTAGGGGCCCTTACACAGATACGCAGTATTTT
>TRBJ1-2|-|TRBV19|-
CASSPSGSYGYTF
TGTGCCAGTAGCCCGTCCGGGAGCTATGGCTACACCTTC
>TRBJ1-2|-|TRBV2|TRBD1
CASTLDRGPGYTF
TGTGCCAGCACCCTGGACAGGGGGCCCGGCTACACCTTC
>TRBJ2-7|-|TRBV5-6|-
CASSYGPLYEQYF
TGTGCCAGCAGCTATGGGCCTCTATACGAGCAGTACTTC
>TRBJ1-1|-|TRBV9|-
CASSSPMNTEAFF
TGTGCCAGCAGTTCCCCTATGAACACTGAAGCTTTCTTT